This record concerns one TCR beta chain sequence. Antigen: not known. This sample is part of a study of cytomegalovirus exposure and HLA in healthy donors. Regarding the study as a whole: Accurate prediction of most subjects' HLA-A and HLA-B alleles from TCR beta sequences was reported. Overall, roughly 160 TCR beta chains were annotated as cytomegalovirus-associated. Later work found that TCR association rates differed between HLA loci; DRB1 had the most and HLA-C the fewest. TCR sequences were mostly rare, though some public TCRs occurred in many donors.

PCR primers comprised 60 Vbeta and 13 Jbeta primers. TCRdb's table, derived via immunoSEQ multiplex PCR, lists solely in-frame clones and lacks some. The data contain 150,000 to 200,000 clones, around 80% of them seen just once; the ten biggest clones take up approximately 2.2%. The sequenced sample was PBMCs. The source is a woman between 45 and 65 years old in good health and CMV-seronegative.

CDR3 sequence: CASSARNRGRYSNQPQHF. In DNA, the CDR3 is TGTGCCAGCAGCGCCCGTAACAGGGGGAGGTATAGCAATCAGCCCCAGCATTTT. This chain connects TRBV9 to TRBJ1-5; 8 bases map to TRBD1. With 3 bases clipped from V and 0 bases from J, the junction kept 11 bases outside the gene matches. Germline V gene data show CDR1 as SGDLS and CDR2 as YYNGEE. The CDR3 totals 18 residues. Using reference TRBV9 and TRBJ1-5 for the parts outside the CDR3, the full variable domain is DSGVTQTPKHLITATGQRVTLRCSPRSGDLSVYWYQQSLDQGLQFLIQYYNGEERAKGNILERFSAQQFPDLHSELNLSSLELGDSALYFCASSARNRGRYSNQPQHFGDGTRLSIL.